Listed below are T cell receptor beta chains from one sample, sequenced in a study of memory CD8 T cells in hepatitis C reinfection. Sequencing used immunoSEQ multiplex PCR; TCRdb keeps in-frame clones, though not all of them. In the table there are more than 35,000 clones, around 87% of which are singletons. What was sequenced was naive CD8+ T cells sorted from blood. The source is a man aged 18 to 35 with hepatitis C virus infection. Each CDR3 is given with its conserved first and last residue. The D gene is left open where the match is weak. Clone size appears in some rows only: once, few, many, or a class for an expanded clone.

CDR3 DNA: TGCAGCGTCAGGGGGCAGGGAAAAGATACGCAGTATTTT
CDR3 protein: CSVRGQGKDTQYF
clone size: -
J gene: TRBJ2-3
CDR3 length: 13
V gene: TRBV29-1
D gene: TRBD1

CDR3 DNA: TGCGCCAGCAGCGCTGGGGAGGGATCGGCTGAAGCTTTCTTT
CDR3 protein: CASSAGEGSAEAFF
clone size: once
J gene: TRBJ1-1
CDR3 length: 14
V gene: TRBV4-3
D gene: -

CDR3 DNA: TGTGCCAGCAGCCTGGGGGACACAAATTCACCCCTCCACTTT
CDR3 protein: CASSLGDTNSPLHF
clone size: -
J gene: TRBJ1-6
CDR3 length: 14
V gene: TRBV11-2
D gene: -

CDR3 DNA: TGTGCCAGCAGCTCGTTTGGGACAGCAAAAGGCTACACCTTC
CDR3 protein: CASSSFGTAKGYTF
clone size: -
J gene: TRBJ1-2
CDR3 length: 14
V gene: TRBV5-4
D gene: TRBD1

CDR3 DNA: TGCGCCAGCAGCTTGGGGTTTAGCGGGAGGGGTGAGCAGTTCTTC
CDR3 protein: CASSLGFSGRGEQFF
clone size: -
J gene: TRBJ2-1
CDR3 length: 15
V gene: TRBV5-1
D gene: TRBD2

CDR3 DNA: TGTGCCAGCAGCTTAGAACAGAGCTCCTACAATGAGCAGTTCTTC
CDR3 protein: CASSLEQSSYNEQFF
clone size: -
J gene: TRBJ2-1
CDR3 length: 15
V gene: TRBV7-8
D gene: -

CDR3 DNA: TGTGCCAGCAGGCAGGGGGGCACAGATACGCAGTATTTT
CDR3 protein: CASRQGGTDTQYF
clone size: -
J gene: TRBJ2-3
CDR3 length: 13
V gene: TRBV5-5
D gene: TRBD1

CDR3 DNA: TGTGCCAGCACTGGCTTTACAGGGGACTATGAGCAGTTCTTC
CDR3 protein: CASTGFTGDYEQFF
clone size: -
J gene: TRBJ2-1
CDR3 length: 14
V gene: TRBV6-5
D gene: -

CDR3 DNA: TGTGCCAGCACCCCGACAGGGGAGGCCAACTATGGCTACACCTTC
CDR3 protein: CASTPTGEANYGYTF
clone size: -
J gene: TRBJ1-2
CDR3 length: 15
V gene: TRBV5-4
D gene: TRBD1

CDR3 DNA: TGCGCCAGCAGCCAAAACTCAGGGGAGAGCAATCAGCCCCAGCATTTT
CDR3 protein: CASSQNSGESNQPQHF
clone size: -
J gene: TRBJ1-5
CDR3 length: 16
V gene: TRBV4-1
D gene: -

CDR3 DNA: TGTGCCAGTAGTATAGATCCGGGGACAGGGAGCGAGACCCAGTACTTC
CDR3 protein: CASSIDPGTGSETQYF
clone size: -
J gene: TRBJ2-5
CDR3 length: 16
V gene: TRBV19
D gene: TRBD1

CDR3 DNA: TGTGCCAGCAGCGCGGGGACAGGAGATGACGAGCAGTACTTC
CDR3 protein: CASSAGTGDDEQYF
clone size: -
J gene: TRBJ2-7
CDR3 length: 14
V gene: TRBV9
D gene: TRBD1

CDR3 DNA: TGTGCCAGTAGTATAGATCTGGGGCGAGAGCAGTACTTC
CDR3 protein: CASSIDLGREQYF
clone size: -
J gene: TRBJ2-7
CDR3 length: 13
V gene: TRBV19
D gene: -

CDR3 DNA: TGTGCCAGCAGTGAGCTACAGAAACCGAACACTGAAGCTTTCTTT
CDR3 protein: CASSELQKPNTEAFF
clone size: few
J gene: TRBJ1-1
CDR3 length: 15
V gene: TRBV2
D gene: -

CDR3 DNA: TGTGCCAGCAGTTTATGGCCTAGCTCTGGGGCCAACGTCCTGACTTTC
CDR3 protein: CASSLWPSSGANVLTF
clone size: -
J gene: TRBJ2-6
CDR3 length: 16
V gene: TRBV27
D gene: -

CDR3 DNA: TGTGCCAGCAGCTTAAGCGGGAGCTCCTACAATGAGCAGTTCTTC
CDR3 protein: CASSLSGSSYNEQFF
clone size: -
J gene: TRBJ2-1
CDR3 length: 15
V gene: TRBV7-3
D gene: TRBD2

CDR3 DNA: TGTGCCAGCAGCTCAGGGTTCCTAGGCCCCTCCTACGAGCAGTACTTC
CDR3 protein: CASSSGFLGPSYEQYF
clone size: -
J gene: TRBJ2-7
CDR3 length: 16
V gene: TRBV11-2
D gene: -

CDR3 DNA: TGTGCCAGCAAAGGACTAGCGGCTAAAGAGACCCAGTACTTC
CDR3 protein: CASKGLAAKETQYF
clone size: -
J gene: TRBJ2-5
CDR3 length: 14
V gene: TRBV28
D gene: TRBD2

CDR3 DNA: TGTGCCAGCAGTTACTCAAGCATTGGTTCACCCCTCCACTTT
CDR3 protein: CASSYSSIGSPLHF
clone size: -
J gene: TRBJ1-6
CDR3 length: 14
V gene: TRBV6-5
D gene: -

CDR3 DNA: TGTGCCAGCAGCTTGGTGGGACAGGGGCTTGAAAAACTGTTTTTT
CDR3 protein: CASSLVGQGLEKLFF
clone size: -
J gene: TRBJ1-4
CDR3 length: 15
V gene: TRBV7-9
D gene: TRBD1

CDR3 DNA: TGCAGCGTCCTAGCGGGAACTTCTCATGAGCAGTTCTTC
CDR3 protein: CSVLAGTSHEQFF
clone size: -
J gene: TRBJ2-1
CDR3 length: 13
V gene: TRBV29-1
D gene: TRBD2

CDR3 DNA: TGTGCCAGCAGCGTAGTCGGCGGGAACACTGAAGCTTTCTTT
CDR3 protein: CASSVVGGNTEAFF
clone size: -
J gene: TRBJ1-1
CDR3 length: 14
V gene: TRBV9
D gene: -

CDR3 DNA: TGTGCCAGCAGCTACGGCGGGGCCGAGCAGTACTTC
CDR3 protein: CASSYGGAEQYF
clone size: -
J gene: TRBJ2-7
CDR3 length: 12
V gene: TRBV6-5
D gene: -

CDR3 DNA: TGTGCCAGTAGCCTTTATCAGGGACTCCCCCTTGGCTACACCTTC
CDR3 protein: CASSLYQGLPLGYTF
clone size: -
J gene: TRBJ1-2
CDR3 length: 15
V gene: TRBV19
D gene: -

CDR3 DNA: TGTGCCAGCAGTTACGGTTTTAGGGAGAACTATGGCTACACCTTC
CDR3 protein: CASSYGFRENYGYTF
clone size: once
J gene: TRBJ1-2
CDR3 length: 15
V gene: TRBV6-5
D gene: -

CDR3 DNA: TGTGCCAGCGGGGCTAGCTCCTACAATGAGCAGTTCTTC
CDR3 protein: CASGASSYNEQFF
clone size: few
J gene: TRBJ2-1
CDR3 length: 13
V gene: TRBV6-5
D gene: -

CDR3 DNA: TGTGCCAGCAGCGTACGGACTAGCGGGGGTTACAATGAGCAGTTCTTC
CDR3 protein: CASSVRTSGGYNEQFF
clone size: -
J gene: TRBJ2-1
CDR3 length: 16
V gene: TRBV9
D gene: TRBD2

CDR3 DNA: TGTGCCAGCAGGCCCCGGACGACCGGACAGGGTTTTTGGGACACAGATACGCAGTATTTT
CDR3 protein: CASRPRTTGQGFWDTDTQYF
clone size: -
J gene: TRBJ2-3
CDR3 length: 20
V gene: TRBV6-4
D gene: TRBD1

CDR3 DNA: TGCGCCAGCAGCTTGGTACAGGGGGCGCAGGATGGCTACACCTTC
CDR3 protein: CASSLVQGAQDGYTF
clone size: -
J gene: TRBJ1-2
CDR3 length: 15
V gene: TRBV5-1
D gene: TRBD1

CDR3 DNA: TGTGCCAGCAGTTTAGGACCGGGACTAGGTATGAATGAGCAGTTCTTC
CDR3 protein: CASSLGPGLGMNEQFF
clone size: once
J gene: TRBJ2-1
CDR3 length: 16
V gene: TRBV27
D gene: TRBD2

CDR3 DNA: TGTGCCAGCAGATACCATGACAGCTCTGTCTATGGCTACACCTTC
CDR3 protein: CASRYHDSSVYGYTF
clone size: -
J gene: TRBJ1-2
CDR3 length: 15
V gene: TRBV6-5
D gene: -

CDR3 DNA: TGTGCCAGCAGTGAAATTATTCTGACAGGGCGGATAGTGACTGAAGCTTTCTTT
CDR3 protein: CASSEIILTGRIVTEAFF
clone size: few
J gene: TRBJ1-1
CDR3 length: 18
V gene: TRBV6-1
D gene: TRBD1

CDR3 DNA: TGTGCCAGCAGCTTTGGGGCTAGCGGGAGCACAGATACGCAGTATTTT
CDR3 protein: CASSFGASGSTDTQYF
clone size: -
J gene: TRBJ2-3
CDR3 length: 16
V gene: TRBV5-4
D gene: TRBD2

CDR3 DNA: TGTGCCAGCAGCCCCCTAGCGGGGGTGGGAGATACGCAGTATTTT
CDR3 protein: CASSPLAGVGDTQYF
clone size: -
J gene: TRBJ2-3
CDR3 length: 15
V gene: TRBV11-2
D gene: TRBD2

CDR3 DNA: TGTGCCAGCATCCAACGACTCTTTAACTACACCGGGGAGCTGTTTTTT
CDR3 protein: CASIQRLFNYTGELFF
clone size: -
J gene: TRBJ2-2
CDR3 length: 16
V gene: TRBV13
D gene: -

CDR3 DNA: TGTGCCAGCGCTGGCTCTCGCTACGAGCAGTACTTC
CDR3 protein: CASAGSRYEQYF
clone size: -
J gene: TRBJ2-7
CDR3 length: 12
V gene: TRBV19
D gene: -

CDR3 DNA: TGTGCCAGCAGTTACGCAGGGGGCTTCTACAATGAGCAGTTCTTC
CDR3 protein: CASSYAGGFYNEQFF
clone size: -
J gene: TRBJ2-1
CDR3 length: 15
V gene: TRBV6-5
D gene: TRBD1